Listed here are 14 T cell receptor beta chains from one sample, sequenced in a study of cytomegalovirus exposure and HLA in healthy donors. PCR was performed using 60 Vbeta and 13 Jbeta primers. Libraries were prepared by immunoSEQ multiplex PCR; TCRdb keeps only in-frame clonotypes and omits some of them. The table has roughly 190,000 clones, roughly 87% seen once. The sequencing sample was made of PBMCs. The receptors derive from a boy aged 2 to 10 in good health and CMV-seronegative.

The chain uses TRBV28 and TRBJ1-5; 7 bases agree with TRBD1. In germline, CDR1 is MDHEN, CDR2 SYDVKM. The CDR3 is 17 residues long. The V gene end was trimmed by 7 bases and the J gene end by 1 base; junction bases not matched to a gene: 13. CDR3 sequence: CASNSLSLGQSNQPQHF. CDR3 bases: TGTGCCAGCAACTCACTTTCCCTGGGACAGAGCAATCAGCCCCAGCATTTT.

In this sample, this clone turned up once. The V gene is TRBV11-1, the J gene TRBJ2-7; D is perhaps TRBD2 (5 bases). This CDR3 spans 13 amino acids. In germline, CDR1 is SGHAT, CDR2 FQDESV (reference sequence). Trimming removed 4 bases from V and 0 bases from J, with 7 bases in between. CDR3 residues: CASSSGVSYEQYF. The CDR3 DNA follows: TGTGCCAGCAGCTCCGGGGTCTCCTACGAGCAGTACTTC.

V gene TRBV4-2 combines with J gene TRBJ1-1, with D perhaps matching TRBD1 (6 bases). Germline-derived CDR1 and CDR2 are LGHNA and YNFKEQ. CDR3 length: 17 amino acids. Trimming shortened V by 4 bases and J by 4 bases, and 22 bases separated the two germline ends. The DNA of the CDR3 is TGTGCCAGCAGCCCTGAAGGGGGGGGCCTCGGGAGCACTGAAGCTTTCTTT. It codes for CASSPEGGGLGSTEAFF.

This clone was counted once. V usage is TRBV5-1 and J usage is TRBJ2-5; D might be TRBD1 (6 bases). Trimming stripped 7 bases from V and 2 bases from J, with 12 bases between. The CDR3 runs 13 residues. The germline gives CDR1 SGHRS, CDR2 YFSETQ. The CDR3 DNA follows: TGCGCCAGCGTCGAGGGGGAGCAAGAGACCCAGTACTTC. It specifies CASVEGEQETQYF. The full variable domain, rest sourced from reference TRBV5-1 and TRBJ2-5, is KAGVTQTPRYLIKTRGQQVTLSCSPISGHRSVSWYQQTPGQGLQFLFEYFSETQRNKGNFPGRFSGRQFSNSRSEMNVSTLELGDSALYLCASVEGEQETQYFGPGTRLLVL.

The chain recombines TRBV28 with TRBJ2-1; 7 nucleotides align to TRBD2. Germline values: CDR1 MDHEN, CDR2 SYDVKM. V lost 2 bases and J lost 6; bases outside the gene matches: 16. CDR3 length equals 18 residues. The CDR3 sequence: CASSLTARAGAAVNEQFF. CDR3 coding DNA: TGTGCCAGCAGTTTAACAGCGCGGGCGGGAGCGGCCGTCAATGAGCAGTTCTTC. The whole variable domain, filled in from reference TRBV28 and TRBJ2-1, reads DVKVTQSSRYLVKRTGEKVFLECVQDMDHENMFWYRQDPGLGLRLIYFSYDVKMKEKGDIPEGYSVSREKKERFSLILESASTNQTSMYLCASSLTARAGAAVNEQFFGPGTRLTVL.

The CDR3: CASSYLGANKETQYF. CDR3 DNA sequence: TGTGCCAGCAGCTACCTGGGAGCGAACAAAGAGACCCAGTACTTC. V is TRBV7-2 and J is TRBJ2-5; D might be TRBD2 (5 bases). The CDR3 is made up of 15 amino acids. Germline CDR1 SGHTA, CDR2 FQGNSA. Between the trimmed V and J ends, which lost 4 bases and 3 bases, there was a span of 15 bases.

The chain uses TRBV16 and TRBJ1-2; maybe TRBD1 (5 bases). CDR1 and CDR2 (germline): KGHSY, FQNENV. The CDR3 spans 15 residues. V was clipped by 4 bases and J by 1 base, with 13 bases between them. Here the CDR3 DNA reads TGTGCCAGCAGCCCTACAGGATCCTTTAACTATGGCTACACCTTC. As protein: CASSPTGSFNYGYTF.

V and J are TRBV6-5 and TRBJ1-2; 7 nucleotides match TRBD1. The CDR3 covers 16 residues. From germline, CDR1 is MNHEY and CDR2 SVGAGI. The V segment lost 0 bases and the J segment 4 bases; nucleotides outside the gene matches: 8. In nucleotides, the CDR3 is TGTGCCAGCAGTTACTCGACAGTCAGGGGGGTCTATGGCTACACCTTC. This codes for CASSYSTVRGVYGYTF.

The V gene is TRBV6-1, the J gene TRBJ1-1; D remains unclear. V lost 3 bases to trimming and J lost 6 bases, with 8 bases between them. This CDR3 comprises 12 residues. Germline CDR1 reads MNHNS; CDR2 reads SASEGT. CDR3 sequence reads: CASSERIAEAFF. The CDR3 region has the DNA TGTGCCAGCAGTGAGCGGATAGCTGAAGCTTTCTTT.

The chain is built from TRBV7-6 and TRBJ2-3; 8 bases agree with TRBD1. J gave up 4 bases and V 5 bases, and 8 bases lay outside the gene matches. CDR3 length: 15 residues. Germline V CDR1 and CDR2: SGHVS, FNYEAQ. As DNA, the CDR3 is TGTGCCAGCAGCGCGACAGGGGCGATCGCAGATACGCAGTATTTT. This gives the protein CASSATGAIADTQYF.

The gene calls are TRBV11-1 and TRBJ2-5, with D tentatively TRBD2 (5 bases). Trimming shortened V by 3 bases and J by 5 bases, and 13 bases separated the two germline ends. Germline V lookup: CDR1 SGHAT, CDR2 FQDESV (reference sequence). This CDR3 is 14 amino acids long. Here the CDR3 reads CASSLILRRETQYF. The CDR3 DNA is TGTGCCAGCAGCTTGATCCTCAGGAGGGAGACCCAGTACTTC.

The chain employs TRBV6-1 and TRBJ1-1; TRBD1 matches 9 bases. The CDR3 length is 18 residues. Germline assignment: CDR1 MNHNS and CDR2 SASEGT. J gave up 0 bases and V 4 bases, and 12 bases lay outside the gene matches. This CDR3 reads CASSAPRTGANMNTEAFF. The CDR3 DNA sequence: TGTGCCAGCAGTGCCCCGAGGACAGGGGCGAACATGAACACTGAAGCTTTCTTT.

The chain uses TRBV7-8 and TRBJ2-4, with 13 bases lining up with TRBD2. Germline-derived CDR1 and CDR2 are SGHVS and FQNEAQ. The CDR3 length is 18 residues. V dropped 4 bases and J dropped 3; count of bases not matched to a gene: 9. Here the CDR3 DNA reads TGTGCCAGCAGCTACACTAGCGGGGGGGTTCGGGGCAAAAACATTCAGTACTTC. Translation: CASSYTSGGVRGKNIQYF.

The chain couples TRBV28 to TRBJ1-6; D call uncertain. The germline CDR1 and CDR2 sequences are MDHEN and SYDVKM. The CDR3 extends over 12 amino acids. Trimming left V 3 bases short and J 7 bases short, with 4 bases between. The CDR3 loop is CASSFRNSPLHF. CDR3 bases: TGTGCCAGCAGTTTCCGGAATTCACCCCTCCACTTT.